The 17 T cell receptor beta chains in this list originate from one sample, sequenced in a study of blood T cell repertoires in COVID-19. Profiled with immunoSEQ multiplex PCR; TCRdb holds only in-frame clones, not every one. The top ten clones hold 30% to 45% of a sample with 75,000 or so clones, roughly 80% of them seen once. Specimen: peripheral blood. These receptors were obtained from a woman in her 70s with acute or convalescent COVID-19.

In nucleotides, the CDR3 is TGTGCCAGCAGCCCGATGACTAGTGACACCGGGGAGCTGTTTTTT. This encodes CASSPMTSDTGELFF. This sequence joins TRBV9 and TRBJ2-2, with D perhaps TRBD2 (6 bases). Trimming left V 4 bases short and J 3 bases short, with 13 bases between. The CDR3 sequence is 15 residues long. Germline lookup yields CDR1 SGDLS and CDR2 YYNGEE.

V is TRBV3-1 (or the pseudogene TRBV3-2) and J is TRBJ2-7, with 13 nucleotides matching TRBD2. This CDR3 region has 17 residues. Germline CDR1 LGHDT, CDR2 YNNKEL (reference sequence). V was pared by 4 bases and J by 6 bases, with 12 bases of the junction left unmatched. This CDR3 is CASSLSPQGLAGVEQYF. The CDR3, as DNA: TGTGCCAGCAGCCTTTCCCCTCAAGGACTAGCGGGAGTCGAGCAGTACTTC.

Only one count was recorded for this clone. The rearrangement links TRBV4-1 to TRBJ2-3; 8 nucleotides align to TRBD1. The ends lost 3 bases at V and 0 bases at J; junction bases unmatched: 2. Germline V CDR1 and CDR2: MGHRA, YSYEKL. CDR3 size: 15 residues. CDR3 nucleotides: TGCGCCAGCAGCCATGGGACAGGAAGCACAGATACGCAGTATTTT. Its protein product is CASSHGTGSTDTQYF.

This clone was observed many times. The gene calls are TRBV4-2 and TRBJ2-5; TRBD1 is a possible D gene (5 bases). Germline assignment: CDR1 LGHNA and CDR2 YNFKEQ. V was trimmed by 1 base and J by 1 base, leaving 10 bases between them. This CDR3 has 15 amino acids. The CDR3: CASSQGGQVQETQYF. CDR3 sequence (DNA): TGTGCCAGCAGCCAAGGGGGCCAGGTCCAAGAGACCCAGTACTTC.

The chain is built from TRBV6-2 or TRBV6-3 and TRBJ2-5; 8 positions match TRBD1. The CDR3 loop spans 12 amino acids. Unmatched junction bases numbered 4, after V lost 6 bases and J lost 7 bases. Germline V CDR1 and CDR2: MNHEY, SVGEGT. CDR3 bases: TGTGCCAGCAGCCGACAGGGGCGGACCCAGTACTTC. It encodes CASSRQGRTQYF.

This sequence joins TRBV5-1 and TRBJ2-2, with a tentative D call TRBD1 (6 bases). V was clipped by 4 bases and J by 1 base, with 11 bases between them. CDR1 and CDR2 from the germline V gene are SGHRS and YFSETQ. The CDR3 has 15 amino acids. In DNA form, the CDR3 reads TGCGCCAGCAGCGCTACAGGGAAGAACACCGGGGAGCTGTTTTTT. Amino acids: CASSATGKNTGELFF.

This clone was seen only once. The V call is TRBV5-1, the J call TRBJ1-1; 8 nucleotides agree with TRBD1. V gave up 4 bases and J gave up 0 bases; unmatched junction bases: 5. This CDR3 region has 15 residues. CDR1 is SGHRS and CDR2 is YFSETQ in the germline V gene. The CDR3 DNA sequence: TGCGCCAGCAGCCCCAGGGGACAGGTGAACACTGAAGCTTTCTTT. Residues: CASSPRGQVNTEAFF.

This clone was seen only a few times. The J gene is TRBJ1-2, the V gene TRBV18; tentative D call: TRBD1 (6 bases). The ends were cut back, 4 bases at V and 5 bases at J, with 11 bases in the middle. The germline CDR1 and CDR2 sequences are KGHSH and LQKENI. The CDR3 runs 13 residues. The chain's CDR3 is CASSRDTEYGYTF. DNA of the CDR3: TGTGCCAGCTCACGGGACACGGAATATGGCTACACCTTC.

The chain links TRBV2 to TRBJ1-5; D is uncertain. The CDR3 sequence is 15 residues long. The V gene's germline CDR1 is SNHLY and CDR2 FYNNEI. V was clipped by 2 bases and J by 4 bases, with 12 bases between them. The CDR3 protein is CASSERAGRNQPQHF. CDR3 nucleotides: TGTGCCAGCAGTGAACGAGCAGGTAGGAATCAGCCCCAGCATTTT.

V gene TRBV10-3 combines with J gene TRBJ2-1; TRBD2 matches at 7 bases. The CDR3 contains 15 residues. Germline CDR1 is ENHRY and CDR2 is SYGVKD. V shed 4 bases, J shed 2 bases, and the junction held 5 bases outside the gene matches. The CDR3 region has the DNA TGTGCCATCAGTGTTGGGAGGGATCCCTACAATGAGCAGTTCTTC. It specifies CAISVGRDPYNEQFF.

This clone was seen a handful of times. The V call is TRBV9, the J call TRBJ1-2; D unresolved. The CDR3 is made up of 14 amino acids. Looked up from germline, CDR1 is SGDLS and CDR2 is YYNGEE. Trimming removed 4 bases from V and 6 bases from J, with 16 bases in between. As DNA, the CDR3 is TGTGCCAGCAGCTCCCGGAGGGCTCTGGATGGCTACACCTTC. This codes for CASSSRRALDGYTF.

The gene calls are TRBV24-1 and TRBJ1-2; the D gene is possibly TRBD1 (5 bases). V gave up 4 bases and J gave up 5 bases, with 19 bases separating them. The CDR3 runs 16 residues. The germline V gene has CDR1 KGHDR and CDR2 SFDVKD. The CDR3 sequence is CATSDQSTASVYGYTF. Here the CDR3 DNA reads TGTGCCACCAGTGACCAATCGACAGCTAGCGTGTATGGCTACACCTTC.

The J gene is TRBJ2-2, the V gene TRBV7-9; 7 bases match TRBD2. The CDR3 runs 14 residues. Germline V gives CDR1 SEHNR, CDR2 FQNEAQ (reference sequence). Germline trimming cut 3 bases from V and 6 bases from J; bases unmatched to any gene: 4. The CDR3 DNA is TGTGCCAGCAGCTTCGGCGGGAGCCCCGGGGAGCTGTTTTTT. It specifies CASSFGGSPGELFF. The variable domain in full, with the rest retrieved from reference TRBV7-9 and TRBJ2-2, is DTGVSQNPRHKITKRGQNVTFRCDPISEHNRLYWYRQTLGQGPEFLTYFQNEAQLEKSRLLSDRFSAERPKGSFSTLEIQRTEQGDSAMYLCASSFGGSPGELFFGEGSRLTVL.

V and J are TRBV24-1 and TRBJ1-2; 9 bases agree with TRBD1. Trimming took 9 bases from V and 7 from J; bases not matched to a gene: 2. The CDR3 totals 11 residues. Germline values: CDR1 KGHDR, CDR2 SFDVKD. In DNA form, the CDR3 reads TGTGCCACCTGGACAGGGGCTGGCTACACCTTC. Protein product: CATWTGAGYTF.

The chain employs TRBV7-6 and TRBJ1-6, with a possible D match to TRBD1 (5 bases). The length of the CDR3 is 15 residues. V gave up 0 bases and J gave up 7 bases, with 10 bases separating them. Germline V lookup: CDR1 SGHVS, CDR2 FNYEAQ. The CDR3 coding sequence is TGTGCCAGCAGCTTAGCTTCGACAGAAAATTCACCCCTCCACTTT. The encoded protein is CASSLASTENSPLHF.

This chain uses TRBV6-5 with TRBJ1-2; 7 bases align to TRBD1. J was trimmed by 12 bases and V by 0 bases; bases with no gene match: 7. Germline CDR1 reads MNHEY; CDR2 reads SVGAGI. This CDR3 is 13 amino acids long. CDR3 nucleotide sequence: TGTGCCAGCAGTTACTCGAAAGGCCAGGGGGACACCTTC. Protein: CASSYSKGQGDTF.

The chain joins TRBV5-1 to TRBJ2-3, with 12 bases matching TRBD2. CDR3 length: 17 amino acids. Trimming at V came to 0 bases and at J to 5 bases, leaving 7 bases not matched to a gene. The germline V gene encodes CDR1 SGHRS and CDR2 YFSETQ. As DNA, the CDR3 is TGCGCCAGCAGCTTGGTGGAGCTAGCGGGAGGGGGAGATACGCAGTATTTT. It specifies CASSLVELAGGGDTQYF.